The rows below give T cell receptor beta chains drawn from one sample of a study of cytomegalovirus exposure and HLA in healthy donors. Sequencing was performed with immunoSEQ multiplex PCR; in TCRdb, only in-frame clones are kept and a portion is missing. The table includes 100,000 to 150,000 clones, approximately 77% detected once. The sequenced sample was PBMCs. These receptors all stem from a woman aged 40 to 50 in good health and CMV-seronegative. The CDR3 runs from the conserved cysteine through the conserved F or W. Fields, in order: CDR3 DNA, CDR3 protein, J gene, D gene, clone size, V gene. The D gene is left open where the match is weak. The size of a clone is reported for some rows only, either as once, few or many, or as a class for expanded clones.

CDR3 DNA: TGTGCCAGCAGTTCCCGACAGGGTAAATGGTACGAGCAGTACTTC
CDR3 protein: CASSSRQGKWYEQYF
J gene: TRBJ2-7
D gene: TRBD1
clone size: NA
V gene: TRBV28

CDR3 DNA: TGTGCCAGCAGCGTAGACGGTCGCACAGATACGCAGTATTTT
CDR3 protein: CASSVDGRTDTQYF
J gene: TRBJ2-3
D gene: NA
clone size: NA
V gene: TRBV9

CDR3 DNA: TGTGCCAGCAGGCAACAGGGTGGCCAGCCCCAGCATTTT
CDR3 protein: CASRQQGGQPQHF
J gene: TRBJ1-5
D gene: NA
clone size: NA
V gene: TRBV27

CDR3 DNA: TGTGCCAGCTCACAGGTTGGACAGGGCAATCAGCCCCAGCATTTT
CDR3 protein: CASSQVGQGNQPQHF
J gene: TRBJ1-5
D gene: TRBD1
clone size: few
V gene: TRBV18

CDR3 DNA: TGCAGCGTTGAAATGAGAAAAGGGGTTGCTTTCTTT
CDR3 protein: CSVEMRKGVAFF
J gene: TRBJ1-1
D gene: NA
clone size: NA
V gene: TRBV29-1

CDR3 DNA: TGTGCCAGCAGCCGCTCGCGGATCGCTGAAGCTTTCTTT
CDR3 protein: CASSRSRIAEAFF
J gene: TRBJ1-1
D gene: NA
clone size: NA
V gene: TRBV27

CDR3 DNA: TGTGCCAGCAGATCCGGGACAGGGCTACTCGAGCAGTACTTC
CDR3 protein: CASRSGTGLLEQYF
J gene: TRBJ2-7
D gene: TRBD1
clone size: once
V gene: TRBV6-1

CDR3 DNA: TGTGCCAGAAGCTTAAACAGGGGGTTTTCTGGAAACACCATATATTTT
CDR3 protein: CARSLNRGFSGNTIYF
J gene: TRBJ1-3
D gene: NA
clone size: NA
V gene: TRBV7-5

CDR3 DNA: TGTGCCAGCAGCGCCGTAGCCGGGGGGGGAGCACTCGATGGCTACACCTTC
CDR3 protein: CASSAVAGGGALDGYTF
J gene: TRBJ1-2
D gene: NA
clone size: NA
V gene: TRBV9

CDR3 DNA: TGTGCCAGCAGTTACTCGGGCACTTTGAACACTGAAGCTTTCTTT
CDR3 protein: CASSYSGTLNTEAFF
J gene: TRBJ1-1
D gene: NA
clone size: once
V gene: TRBV6-5

CDR3 DNA: TGCAGCGTAAAGACAGGGCCGCATACTGAAGCTTTCTTT
CDR3 protein: CSVKTGPHTEAFF
J gene: TRBJ1-1
D gene: TRBD1
clone size: NA
V gene: TRBV29-1

CDR3 DNA: TGTGCCAGTAGTATAGATCGCGACAGGGGGAACACCTTC
CDR3 protein: CASSIDRDRGNTF
J gene: TRBJ1-2
D gene: TRBD1
clone size: NA
V gene: TRBV19

CDR3 DNA: TGCGCCAGCAGCCAAAGAGACGACACCACAGATACGCAGTATTTT
CDR3 protein: CASSQRDDTTDTQYF
J gene: TRBJ2-3
D gene: NA
clone size: NA
V gene: TRBV4-1

CDR3 DNA: TGTGCCAGTACCTTTATCGACAGGGACACTGAAGCTTTCTTT
CDR3 protein: CASTFIDRDTEAFF
J gene: TRBJ1-1
D gene: TRBD1
clone size: NA
V gene: TRBV19

CDR3 DNA: TGTGCCAGCATAGGTCAGGGCGATCAGCCCCAGCATTTT
CDR3 protein: CASIGQGDQPQHF
J gene: TRBJ1-5
D gene: NA
clone size: NA
V gene: TRBV2

CDR3 DNA: TGTGCCAGCAGCTTGGTACTGCAGGGGGGTAATTCACCCCTCCACTTT
CDR3 protein: CASSLVLQGGNSPLHF
J gene: TRBJ1-6
D gene: TRBD1
clone size: NA
V gene: TRBV7-9

CDR3 DNA: TGTGCCAGCAGCTCGGAGTTGGGACTAGCGGGGAATGAGCAGTTCTTC
CDR3 protein: CASSSELGLAGNEQFF
J gene: TRBJ2-1
D gene: TRBD2
clone size: NA
V gene: TRBV7-8

CDR3 DNA: TGTGCCAGCAGTTTATCAGGGGGCTATGGCCAGCCCCAGCATTTT
CDR3 protein: CASSLSGGYGQPQHF
J gene: TRBJ1-5
D gene: TRBD1
clone size: NA
V gene: TRBV27

CDR3 DNA: TGCGCCAGCAGCCAAGGCACCTTGGACAGGAGGAACACTGAAGCTTTCTTT
CDR3 protein: CASSQGTLDRRNTEAFF
J gene: TRBJ1-1
D gene: TRBD1
clone size: NA
V gene: TRBV4-1

CDR3 DNA: TGTGCCAGTAGTATCAATCGGGGGGGACAACTCGAGCAGTTCTTC
CDR3 protein: CASSINRGGQLEQFF
J gene: TRBJ2-1
D gene: TRBD2
clone size: once
V gene: TRBV19

CDR3 DNA: TGTGCCAGCAGTTTAGAGGGGGGAGACAGGGTCAATGGCTACACCTTC
CDR3 protein: CASSLEGGDRVNGYTF
J gene: TRBJ1-2
D gene: TRBD1
clone size: NA
V gene: TRBV28

CDR3 DNA: TGTGCCAGCAGCTTTGAGGAAGGCGGCAATCAGCCCCAGCATTTT
CDR3 protein: CASSFEEGGNQPQHF
J gene: TRBJ1-5
D gene: NA
clone size: NA
V gene: TRBV7-8

CDR3 DNA: TGCGCCAGCAATTTCGACGCAGGGACCTACGAGCAGTACTTC
CDR3 protein: CASNFDAGTYEQYF
J gene: TRBJ2-7
D gene: NA
clone size: NA
V gene: TRBV5-1

CDR3 DNA: TGTGCCAGCAGCGTCGACAGGGGTCCTTACGAGCAGTACTTC
CDR3 protein: CASSVDRGPYEQYF
J gene: TRBJ2-7
D gene: TRBD1
clone size: once
V gene: TRBV5-4

CDR3 DNA: TGCGCCAGCAGCCAAGAGGGGGCAGGGGGAAGGTCTTATGGCTACACCTTC
CDR3 protein: CASSQEGAGGRSYGYTF
J gene: TRBJ1-2
D gene: TRBD1
clone size: NA
V gene: TRBV4-3

CDR3 DNA: TGTGCCAGCAGCTTGGGCCCTACAGGGGGCCCCGCTCAGCCCCAGCATTTT
CDR3 protein: CASSLGPTGGPAQPQHF
J gene: TRBJ1-5
D gene: TRBD1
clone size: NA
V gene: TRBV5-4

CDR3 DNA: TGTGCCAGCAGCGTAGAAGGGCGGGGGACCAATGAGCAGTTCTTC
CDR3 protein: CASSVEGRGTNEQFF
J gene: TRBJ2-1
D gene: TRBD2
clone size: once
V gene: TRBV9